This entry describes one TCR beta chain. The sample is drawn from a study of OX40 agonist ivuxolimab in advanced cancers. Produced via immunoSEQ multiplex PCR; TCRdb's table is partial and in-frame only. There are about 55,000 clones in the sample; more than 65% occur only once, and 6.3% lies in the top ten. CDR3 length: 15 amino acids. The V gene's germline CDR1 is SNHLY and CDR2 FYNNEI. V shed 4 bases, J shed 3 bases, and the junction held 4 bases outside the gene matches. The chain uses TRBV2 and TRBJ2-3; 10 nucleotides agree with TRBD2. This specimen consisted of CD4+ or CD8+ T cells sorted from blood, obtained in a trial of the OX40 agonist ivuxolimab. This clonotype originated in an adult with an advanced solid tumor such as melanoma, head and neck, liver or kidney cancer. CDR3 DNA: TGTGCCAGCAGTGGGTGGACTAGCGGAACAGATACGCAGTATTTT. This translates into CASSGWTSGTDTQYF.